This T cell receptor (beta chain) comes out of a study of CD8+CD57+ T cells in acquired aplastic anemia. Study conclusions and caveats: Patients versus controls showed no significant CD8+ Simpson's diversity difference.

Trimming cost V 8 bases and J 5 bases, with 10 bases left between them. Per germline, CDR1 SNHLY and CDR2 FYNNEI. The CDR3 runs 12 residues. This clonotype has at least ten counts. Antigen specificity is unknown. Genomic DNA served as template for TCR beta VDJ and CDR3 profiling. TCRdb reprocessed the reads with MiXCR, giving one entry per CDR3 protein. The sample lists under 350,000 distinct CDR3 sequences, 55% to 65% occurring once. The J gene is TRBJ1-5, the V gene TRBV2; D is unclear. The material sequenced was sorted CD4+, CD8+, or CD8+CD57+ T cells (not recorded which) from PBMCs. This sequence originates from a human donor with severe aplastic anemia or a healthy control (not recorded which). CDR3 DNA: TGTGCCAGCGGTGGCGACGATCAGCCCCAGCATTTT. This gives the protein CASGGDDQPQHF.